The present T cell receptor beta chain was sequenced within a study of blood T cell repertoires in COVID-19. CDR1 is SGHRS and CDR2 is YFSETQ in the germline V gene. This CDR3 has 19 residues. V lost 0 bases, J lost 4 bases, and 14 bases stayed unmatched. All enrollees were roughly 18 to 89 years old and from under 25 US areas. Researchers sorted participants into cohorts using their self-reported clinical history. Recovery among Cohort 3 donors was established by two negative PCRs, clearance, or symptom resolution. Original data processing: Estimation of nucleated cell counts relied on the amplification of reference gene primers. Measured with immunoSEQ multiplex PCR; TCRdb has only the in-frame clones, and not every one. V and J calls and clone size follow that table, whereas D and trimming were derived from the DNA. The table lists under 200,000 clones, approximately 89% of them singletons.

This clonotype was sampled from a woman between 18 and 29 years old who had recovered from COVID-19. The sequencing input was PBMCs or T cells enriched from blood (not recorded which). The J gene is TRBJ1-1, the V gene TRBV5-1; 11 positions match TRBD1. CDR3 sequence (DNA): TGCGCCAGCAGCTTGGCCGGGGCCGGGACAGGGGGATTTGGCACTGAAGCTTTCTTT. Encoded protein: CASSLAGAGTGGFGTEAFF.